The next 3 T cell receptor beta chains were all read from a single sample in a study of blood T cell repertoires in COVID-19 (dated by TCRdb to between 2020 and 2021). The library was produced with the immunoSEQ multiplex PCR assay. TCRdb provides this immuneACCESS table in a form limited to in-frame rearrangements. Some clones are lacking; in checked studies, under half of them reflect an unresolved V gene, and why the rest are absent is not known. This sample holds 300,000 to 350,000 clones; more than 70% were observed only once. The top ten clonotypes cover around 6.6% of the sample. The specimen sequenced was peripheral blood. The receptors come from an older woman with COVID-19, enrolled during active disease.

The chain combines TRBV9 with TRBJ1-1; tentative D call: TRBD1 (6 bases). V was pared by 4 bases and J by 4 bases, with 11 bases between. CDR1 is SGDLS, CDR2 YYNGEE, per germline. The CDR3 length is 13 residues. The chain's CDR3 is CASSRGAVTEAFF. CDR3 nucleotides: TGTGCCAGCAGCCGGGGGGCTGTCACTGAAGCTTTCTTT.

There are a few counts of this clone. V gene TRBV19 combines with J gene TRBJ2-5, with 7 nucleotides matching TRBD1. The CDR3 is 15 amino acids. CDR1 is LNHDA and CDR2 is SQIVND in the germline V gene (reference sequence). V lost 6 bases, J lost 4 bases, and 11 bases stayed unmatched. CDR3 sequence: CASSPSTGLGETQYF. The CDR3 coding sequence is TGTGCCAGTAGCCCATCGACAGGGCTAGGAGAGACCCAGTACTTC. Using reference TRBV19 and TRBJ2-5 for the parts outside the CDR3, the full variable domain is DGGITQSPKYLFRKEGQNVTLSCEQNLNHDAMYWYRQDPGQGLRLIYYSQIVNDFQKGDIAEGYSVSREKKESFPLTVTSAQKNPTAFYLCASSPSTGLGETQYFGPGTRLLVL.

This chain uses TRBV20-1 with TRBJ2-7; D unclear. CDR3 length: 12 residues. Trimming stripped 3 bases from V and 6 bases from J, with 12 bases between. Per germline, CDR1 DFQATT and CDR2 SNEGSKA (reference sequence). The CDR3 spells CSASGLQFEQYF. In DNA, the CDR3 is TGCAGTGCTAGTGGATTACAATTCGAGCAGTACTTC.